This entry concerns a single TCR beta chain. Its target is not known. Primers: 60 Vbeta forward and 13 Jbeta reverse. Clones were read by immunoSEQ multiplex PCR, and TCRdb kept only the in-frame ones, dropping some. Counted here are 150,000 to 200,000 clones, roughly 75% occurring once; the ten biggest clones make up 1.5% to 2%. This entry comes from a study of cytomegalovirus exposure and HLA in healthy donors. Study-wide findings and caveats: HLA-A and HLA-B allele assignments for most subjects were reportedly predicted accurately using TCR beta sequences. A few chains linked to CMV were shown in vitro to be specific for CMV antigens.

CDR1 is MNHEY, CDR2 SVGAGI, per germline. V was shortened by 6 bases and J by 7 bases, with 15 bases between the two germline ends. There are 14 residues in the CDR3. The specimen sequenced was PBMCs. The TCR sequence derives from a woman aged 30 to 39 in good health and CMV-seronegative. The rearrangement links TRBV6-5 to TRBJ1-4; maybe TRBD1 (5 bases). The CDR3, as DNA: TGTGCCAGCAGAACCGGGACGCGGGGTGAAAAACTGTTTTTT. It specifies CASRTGTRGEKLFF.